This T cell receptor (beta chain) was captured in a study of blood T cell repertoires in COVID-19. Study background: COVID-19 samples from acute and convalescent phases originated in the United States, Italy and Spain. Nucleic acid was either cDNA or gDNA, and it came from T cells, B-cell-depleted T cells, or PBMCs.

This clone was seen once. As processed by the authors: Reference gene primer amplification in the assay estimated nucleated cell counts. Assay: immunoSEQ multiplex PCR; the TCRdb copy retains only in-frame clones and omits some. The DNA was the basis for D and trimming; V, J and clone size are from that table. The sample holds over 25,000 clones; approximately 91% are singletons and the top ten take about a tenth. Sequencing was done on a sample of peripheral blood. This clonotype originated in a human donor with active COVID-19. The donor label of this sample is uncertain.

The CDR3 here is CASSVQQGAADTQYF. The CDR3 nucleotides are TGCGCCAGCAGCGTTCAACAGGGGGCGGCAGATACGCAGTATTTT. The V gene is TRBV5-1, the J gene TRBJ2-3, with 9 bases that match TRBD1. V was pared by 4 bases and J by 4 bases, with 7 bases of the junction left unmatched. This CDR3 spans 15 amino acids. Germline values: CDR1 SGHRS, CDR2 YFSETQ. The full variable domain, its missing parts supplied by reference TRBV5-1 and TRBJ2-3, is KAGVTQTPRYLIKTRGQQVTLSCSPISGHRSVSWYQQTPGQGLQFLFEYFSETQRNKGNFPGRFSGRQFSNSRSEMNVSTLELGDSALYLCASSVQQGAADTQYFGPGTRLTVL.